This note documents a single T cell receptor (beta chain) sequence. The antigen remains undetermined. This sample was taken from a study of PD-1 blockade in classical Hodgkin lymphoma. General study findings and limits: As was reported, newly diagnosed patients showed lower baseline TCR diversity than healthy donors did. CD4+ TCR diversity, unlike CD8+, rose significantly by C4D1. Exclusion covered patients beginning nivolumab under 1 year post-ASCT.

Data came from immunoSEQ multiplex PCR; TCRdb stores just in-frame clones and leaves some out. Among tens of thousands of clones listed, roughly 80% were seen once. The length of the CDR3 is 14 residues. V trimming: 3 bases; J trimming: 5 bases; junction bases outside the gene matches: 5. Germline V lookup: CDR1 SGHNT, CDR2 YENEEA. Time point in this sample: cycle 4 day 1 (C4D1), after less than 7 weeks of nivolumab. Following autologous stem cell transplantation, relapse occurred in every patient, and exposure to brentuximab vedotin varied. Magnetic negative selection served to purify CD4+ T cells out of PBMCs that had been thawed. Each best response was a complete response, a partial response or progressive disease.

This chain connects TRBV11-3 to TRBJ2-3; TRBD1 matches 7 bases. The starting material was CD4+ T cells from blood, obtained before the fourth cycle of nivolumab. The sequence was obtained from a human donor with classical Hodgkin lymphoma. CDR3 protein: CASSFGQVEDTQYF. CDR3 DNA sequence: TGTGCCAGCAGCTTCGGACAGGTGGAAGATACGCAGTATTTT. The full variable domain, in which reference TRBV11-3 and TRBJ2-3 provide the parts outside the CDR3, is EAGVVQSPRYKIIEKKQPVAFWCNPISGHNTLYWYLQNLGQGPELLIRYENEEAVDDSQLPKDRFSAERLKGVDSTLKIQPAELGDSAVYLCASSFGQVEDTQYFGPGTRLTVL.